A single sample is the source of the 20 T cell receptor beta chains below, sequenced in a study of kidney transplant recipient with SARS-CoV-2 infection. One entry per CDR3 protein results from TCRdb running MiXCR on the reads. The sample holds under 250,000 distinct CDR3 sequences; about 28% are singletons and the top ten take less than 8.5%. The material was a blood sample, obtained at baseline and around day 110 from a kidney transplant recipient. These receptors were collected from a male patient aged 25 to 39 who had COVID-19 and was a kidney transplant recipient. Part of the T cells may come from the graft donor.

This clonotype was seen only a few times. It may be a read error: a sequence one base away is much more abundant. CDR3 in DNA: TGTGCCAGCAGCGAAACAGGGGTCGTTAGAAAGACCTATGGCTACACCTTC. It translates to CASSETGVVRKTYGYTF. This rearrangement joins TRBV16 to TRBJ1-2, with 7 positions matching TRBD1. In germline, CDR1 is KGHSY, CDR2 FQNENV. This CDR3 has 17 amino acids. J lost 4 bases, V lost 5 bases, and 16 bases had no gene match.

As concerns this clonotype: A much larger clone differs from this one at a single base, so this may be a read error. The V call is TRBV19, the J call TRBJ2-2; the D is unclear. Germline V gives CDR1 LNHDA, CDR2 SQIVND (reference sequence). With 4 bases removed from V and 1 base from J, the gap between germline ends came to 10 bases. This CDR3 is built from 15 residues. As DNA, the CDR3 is TGTGCCAGTAGTACAGCCAGGAGGAACACCGGGGAGCTGTTTTTT. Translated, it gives CASSTARRNTGELFF.

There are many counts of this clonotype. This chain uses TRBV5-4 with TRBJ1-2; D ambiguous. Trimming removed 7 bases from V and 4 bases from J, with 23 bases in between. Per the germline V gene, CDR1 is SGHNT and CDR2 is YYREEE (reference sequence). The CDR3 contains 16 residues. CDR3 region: CASSGSVPGKTYGYTF. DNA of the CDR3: TGTGCCAGCTCGGGTAGCGTACCAGGAAAGACCTATGGCTACACCTTC.

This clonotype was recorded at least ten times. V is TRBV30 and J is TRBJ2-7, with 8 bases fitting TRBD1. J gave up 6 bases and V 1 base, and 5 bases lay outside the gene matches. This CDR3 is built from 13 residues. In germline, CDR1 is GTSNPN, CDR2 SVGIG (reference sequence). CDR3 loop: CAWSGQGKVEQYF. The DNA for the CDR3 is TGTGCCTGGAGTGGACAGGGGAAGGTCGAGCAGTACTTC.

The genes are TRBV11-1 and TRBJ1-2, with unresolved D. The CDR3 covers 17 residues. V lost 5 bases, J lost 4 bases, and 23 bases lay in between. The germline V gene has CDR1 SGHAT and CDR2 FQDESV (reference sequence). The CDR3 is CASSENCKAGKSYGYTF. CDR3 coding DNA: TGTGCCAGCAGCGAGAATTGTAAGGCTGGAAAGTCCTATGGCTACACCTTC. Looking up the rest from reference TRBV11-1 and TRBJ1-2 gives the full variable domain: EAEVAQSPRYKITEKSQAVAFWCDPISGHATLYWYRQILGQGPELLVQFQDESVVDDSQLPKDRFSAERLKGVDSTLKIQPAELGDSAMYLCASSENCKAGKSYGYTFGSGTRLTVV.

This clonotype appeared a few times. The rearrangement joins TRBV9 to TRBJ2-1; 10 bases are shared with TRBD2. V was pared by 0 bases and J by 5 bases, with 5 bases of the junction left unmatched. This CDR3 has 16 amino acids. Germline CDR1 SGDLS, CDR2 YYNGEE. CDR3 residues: CASSVGASGSHNEQFF. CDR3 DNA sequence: TGTGCCAGCAGCGTAGGAGCTAGCGGGAGTCACAATGAGCAGTTCTTC. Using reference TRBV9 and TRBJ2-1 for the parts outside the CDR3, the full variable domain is DSGVTQTPKHLITATGQRVTLRCSPRSGDLSVYWYQQSLDQGLQFLIQYYNGEERAKGNILERFSAQQFPDLHSELNLSSLELGDSALYFCASSVGASGSHNEQFFGPGTRLTVL.

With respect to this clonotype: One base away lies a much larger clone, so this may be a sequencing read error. CDR3: CASGPALNQPQHF. CDR3 nucleotide sequence: TGTGCCAGCGGCCCGGCCCTTAATCAGCCCCAGCATTTT. V is TRBV7-6 and J is TRBJ1-5; no clear D. V was trimmed by 8 bases and J by 4 bases, leaving 12 bases between them. The CDR3 runs 13 residues. Germline lookup yields CDR1 SGHVS and CDR2 FNYEAQ.

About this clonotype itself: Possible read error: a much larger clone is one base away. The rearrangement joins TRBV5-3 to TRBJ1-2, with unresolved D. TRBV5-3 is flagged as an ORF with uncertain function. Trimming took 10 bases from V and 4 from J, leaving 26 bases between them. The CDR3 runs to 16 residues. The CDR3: CAGCCPVVRKTYGYTF. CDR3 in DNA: TGTGCCGGATGCTGCCCAGTGGTGAGAAAGACCTATGGCTACACCTTC.

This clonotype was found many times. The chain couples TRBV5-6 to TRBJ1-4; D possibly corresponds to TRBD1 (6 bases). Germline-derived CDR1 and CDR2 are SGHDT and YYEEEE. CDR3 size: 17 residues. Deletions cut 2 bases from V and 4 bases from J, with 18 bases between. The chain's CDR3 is CASSFRGSLRHNEKLFF. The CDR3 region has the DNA TGTGCCAGCAGCTTTAGGGGGTCCCTCCGACATAATGAAAAACTGTTTTTT.

The CDR3 spells CASSAFNWNRKTYGYTF. CDR3 DNA: TGCGCCAGCAGCGCTTTTAACTGGAACCGAAAGACCTATGGCTACACCTTC. The rearrangement joins TRBV4-1 to TRBJ1-2; no firm D call. The V end was cut by 5 bases, the J end by 4 bases, with 23 bases between. The germline V gene encodes CDR1 MGHRA and CDR2 YSYEKL. CDR3 length: 17 amino acids.

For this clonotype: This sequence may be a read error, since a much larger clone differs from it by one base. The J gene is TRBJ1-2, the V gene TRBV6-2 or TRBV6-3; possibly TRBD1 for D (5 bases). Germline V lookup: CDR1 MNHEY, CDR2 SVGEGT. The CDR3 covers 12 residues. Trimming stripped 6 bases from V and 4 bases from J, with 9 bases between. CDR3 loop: CASRDGGYGYTF. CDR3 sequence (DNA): TGTGCCAGCAGGGACGGGGGCTATGGCTACACCTTC.

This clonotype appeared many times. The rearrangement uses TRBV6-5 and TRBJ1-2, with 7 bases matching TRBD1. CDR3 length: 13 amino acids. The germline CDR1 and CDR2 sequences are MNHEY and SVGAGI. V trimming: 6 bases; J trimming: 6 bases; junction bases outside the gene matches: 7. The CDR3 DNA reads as TGTGCCAGCAGAACGGGACAGATACATGGCTACACCTTC. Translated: CASRTGQIHGYTF.

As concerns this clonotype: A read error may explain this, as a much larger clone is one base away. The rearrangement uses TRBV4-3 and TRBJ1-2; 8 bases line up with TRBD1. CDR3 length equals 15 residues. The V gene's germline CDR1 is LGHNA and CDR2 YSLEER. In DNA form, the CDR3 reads TGCGCCAGCAACCAAACCGGACAGGGAGACGGCGGGCGCACCTTC. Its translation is CASNQTGQGDGGRTF.

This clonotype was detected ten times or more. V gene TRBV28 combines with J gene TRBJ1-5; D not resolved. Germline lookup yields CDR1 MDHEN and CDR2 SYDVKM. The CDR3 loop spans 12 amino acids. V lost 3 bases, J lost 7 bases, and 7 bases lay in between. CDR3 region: CASSLGRQPQHF. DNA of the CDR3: TGTGCCAGCAGTTTGGGGAGGCAGCCCCAGCATTTT. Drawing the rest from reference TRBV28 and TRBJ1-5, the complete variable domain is DVKVTQSSRYLVKRTGEKVFLECVQDMDHENMFWYRQDPGLGLRLIYFSYDVKMKEKGDIPEGYSVSREKKERFSLILESASTNQTSMYLCASSLGRQPQHFGDGTRLSIL.

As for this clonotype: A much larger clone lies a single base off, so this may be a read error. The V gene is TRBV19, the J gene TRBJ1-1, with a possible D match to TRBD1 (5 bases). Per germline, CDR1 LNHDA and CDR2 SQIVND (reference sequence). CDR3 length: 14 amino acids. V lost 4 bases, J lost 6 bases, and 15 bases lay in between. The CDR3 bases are TGTGCCAGTAGTACAGGGTATAGGGACGCTGAAGCTTTCTTT. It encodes CASSTGYRDAEAFF.

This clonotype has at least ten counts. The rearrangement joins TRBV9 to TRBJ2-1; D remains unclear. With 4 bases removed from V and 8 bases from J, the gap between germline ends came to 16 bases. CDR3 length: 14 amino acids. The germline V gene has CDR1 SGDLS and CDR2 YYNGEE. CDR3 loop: CASSPDLGFDEQFF. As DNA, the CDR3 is TGTGCCAGCAGCCCCGATCTAGGTTTCGATGAGCAGTTCTTC.

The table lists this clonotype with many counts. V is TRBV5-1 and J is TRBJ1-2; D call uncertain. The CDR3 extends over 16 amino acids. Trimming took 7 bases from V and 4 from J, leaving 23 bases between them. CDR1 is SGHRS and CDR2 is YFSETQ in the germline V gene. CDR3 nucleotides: TGCGCCAGCGTCGAGTCATCGGTTCGAAAGACCTATGGCTACACCTTC. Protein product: CASVESSVRKTYGYTF.

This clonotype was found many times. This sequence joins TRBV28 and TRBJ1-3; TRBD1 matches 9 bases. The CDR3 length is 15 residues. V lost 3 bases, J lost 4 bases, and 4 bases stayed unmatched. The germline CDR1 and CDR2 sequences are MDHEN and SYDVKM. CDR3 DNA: TGTGCCAGCAGTTTCACAGGGGGCCGGGGAAACACCATATATTTT. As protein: CASSFTGGRGNTIYF.

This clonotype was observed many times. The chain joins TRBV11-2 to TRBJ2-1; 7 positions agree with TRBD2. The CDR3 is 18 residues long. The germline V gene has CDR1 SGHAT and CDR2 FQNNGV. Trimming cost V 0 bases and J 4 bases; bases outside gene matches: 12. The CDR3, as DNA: TGTGCCAGCAGCTTAGATCATGGTAACAGCGGGAAATACAATGAGCAGTTCTTC. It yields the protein CASSLDHGNSGKYNEQFF.

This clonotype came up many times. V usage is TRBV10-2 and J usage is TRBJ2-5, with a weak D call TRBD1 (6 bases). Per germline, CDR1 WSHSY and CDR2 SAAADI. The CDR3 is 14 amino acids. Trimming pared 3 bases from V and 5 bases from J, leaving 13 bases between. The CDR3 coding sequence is TGCGCCAGCAGTGATTCAGGGGCACGGGAGACCCAGTACTTC. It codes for CASSDSGARETQYF.